Shown below are 2 T cell receptor beta chains from a single sample sequenced in a study of cytomegalovirus exposure and HLA in healthy donors. The PCR had 60 Vbeta and 13 Jbeta primers. This table comes from immunoSEQ multiplex PCR, and its TCRdb copy is limited to in-frame clones, with some not included. Altogether some 140,000 clones are present, less than 80% being singletons, with the ten largest covering 6.5%. Sequencing was done on a sample of PBMCs. The receptors come from a man aged 35 to 55 in good health and CMV-seropositive.

The gene calls are TRBV6-1 and TRBJ2-1; TRBD2 matches at 11 bases. Germline lookup yields CDR1 MNHNS and CDR2 SASEGT. CDR3 length equals 15 residues. Trimming removed 11 bases from V and 0 bases from J; junction bases left unmatched: 6. CDR3 nucleotides: TGTGCCGGAAGACTAGCGGGAAGCTCCTACAATGAGCAGTTCTTC. Encoded protein: CAGRLAGSSYNEQFF.

The chain combines TRBV28 with TRBJ2-7, with 7 bases lining up with TRBD1. J was trimmed by 3 bases and V by 6 bases; bases with no gene match: 11. Germline V CDR1 and CDR2: MDHEN, SYDVKM. The CDR3 runs 15 residues. The CDR3, as DNA: TGTGCCAGCAGCGCCATATGGACAGGCGGCTACGAGCAGTACTTC. It translates to CASSAIWTGGYEQYF.